These 26 T cell receptor beta chains originate from one sample sequenced in a study of vaccination and CD4 T cells after COVID-19. Treatment given: roughly nine-day PBMC culture with coronavirus spike peptide pools or control peptides (ViraFEST assay). One should note that the unexposed donor's CD4+ T cells were collected before the COVID-19 pandemic (2011-2018). Sequenced with the Oncomine TCR Beta short-read assay was DNA taken from cultured CD4+ T cells. From the PCR reads, TCRdb called clonotypes with MiXCR, one entry per CDR3 protein. The sample consists of 8,500 to 10,000 distinct CDR3 sequences, around 38% of them appearing once. The antigens these receptors bind are not known. Material for sequencing was CD4+ T cells from blood, cultured in vitro. All receptors derive from a human donor in good health.

This clonotype showed up just a few times. The chain links TRBV7-8 to TRBJ1-5, with 8 bases aligning to TRBD1. The CDR3 is 15 residues long. Germline lookup yields CDR1 SGHVS and CDR2 FQNEAQ. Losses at the gene ends were 5 bases for V and 9 bases for J; bases not matched to a gene: 12. This CDR3 is CASSAGTGGPGPQHF. The DNA for the CDR3 is TGTGCCAGCAGCGCGGGGACAGGTGGACCGGGGCCCCAGCATTTT.

This clonotype was seen a few times. The rearrangement uses TRBV7-9 and TRBJ2-2; 8 bases fit TRBD1. The germline V gene has CDR1 SEHNR and CDR2 FQNEAQ (reference sequence). CDR3 length equals 15 residues. Trimming took 4 bases from V and 2 from J; bases not matched to a gene: 3. Here the CDR3 reads CASSSGQGNTGELFF. The CDR3 DNA is TGTGCCAGCAGCTCCGGACAGGGCAACACCGGGGAGCTGTTTTTT.

V usage is TRBV18 and J usage is TRBJ1-2; 9 nucleotides agree with TRBD1. This CDR3 has 15 amino acids. Germline V lookup: CDR1 KGHSH, CDR2 LQKENI. V was pared by 3 bases and J by 0 bases, with 2 bases of the junction left unmatched. In DNA form, the CDR3 reads TGTGCCAGCTCACCGGGACAGGGAACTAACTATGGCTACACCTTC. Protein: CASSPGQGTNYGYTF.

A few counts support this clonotype. V is TRBV7-8 and J is TRBJ2-1; D is ambiguous. The V gene's germline CDR1 is SGHVS and CDR2 FQNEAQ. This CDR3 is built from 16 residues. The ends were cut back, 2 bases at V and 0 bases at J, with 11 bases in the middle. The chain's CDR3 is CASSLSEIGSYNEQFF. CDR3 nucleotides: TGTGCCAGCAGCTTATCGGAAATCGGCTCCTACAATGAGCAGTTCTTC.

This clonotype was seen a handful of times. The J gene is TRBJ1-2, the V gene TRBV7-2, with unresolved D. Germline CDR1 SGHTA, CDR2 FQGNSA. V dropped 1 base and J dropped 4 bases, with 16 bases sitting between them. This CDR3 contains 16 residues. This chain's CDR3 is CASSLVVPAGSYGYTF. The CDR3 DNA is TGTGCCAGCAGCTTAGTCGTTCCTGCAGGAAGCTATGGCTACACCTTC.

This clonotype occurred a few times. DNA of the CDR3: TGTGCCAGCAGTGGGGGCCTGGGTCAGCCCCAGCATTTT. Amino acid sequence: CASSGGLGQPQHF. This chain joins TRBV2 and TRBJ1-5; D perhaps matches TRBD1 (5 bases). V lost 4 bases and J 6 bases, leaving 10 bases between the germline ends. Germline-derived CDR1 and CDR2 are SNHLY and FYNNEI. This CDR3 comprises 13 residues.

V is TRBV7-9 and J is TRBJ1-2; 8 positions agree with TRBD1. After removal of 1 base from V and 8 bases from J, the junction contained 3 bases not matched to a gene. Germline CDR1 is SEHNR and CDR2 is FQNEAQ (reference sequence). The CDR3 is 13 residues long. The CDR3 DNA reads as TGTGCCAGCAGCTTAGGGACAGGGTCCGGCTACACCTTC. This gives the protein CASSLGTGSGYTF.

This clonotype has a handful of counts. J is TRBJ2-3 and V is TRBV20-1; D might be TRBD1 (6 bases). Between the trimmed V and J ends, which lost 0 bases and 3 bases, there was a span of 22 bases. Germline CDR1 reads DFQATT; CDR2 reads SNEGSKA (reference sequence). The CDR3 consists of 18 residues. The CDR3 coding sequence is TGCAGTGCTAGAGATCGCCTCTTAACAGGGTTTGGTACAGATACGCAGTATTTT. It is translated as CSARDRLLTGFGTDTQYF.

The chain links TRBV6-5 to TRBJ2-7; D call uncertain. The CDR3 is 13 residues long. V was cut by 0 bases and J by 3 bases, with 6 bases left in between. Germline-derived CDR1 and CDR2 are MNHEY and SVGAGI. Written as DNA, the CDR3 is TGTGCCAGCAGTTACTCAGGGTACTACGAGCAGTACTTC. This gives the protein CASSYSGYYEQYF.

J is TRBJ1-2 and V is TRBV6-1, with D perhaps TRBD1 (6 bases). The CDR3 consists of 14 residues. Germline CDR1 is MNHNS and CDR2 is SASEGT. V was clipped by 2 bases and J by 2 bases, with 9 bases between them. This chain's CDR3 is CASSELDRNYGYTF. CDR3 sequence (DNA): TGTGCCAGCAGTGAACTTGACAGGAACTATGGCTACACCTTC.

The V call is TRBV15, the J call TRBJ2-6, with 10 bases fitting TRBD1. The CDR3 consists of 18 residues. Germline V gene sequence: CDR1 LNHNV, CDR2 YYDKDF (reference sequence). Trimming took 5 bases from V and 2 from J; bases not matched to a gene: 9. This CDR3 reads CATSDRGTGEAGANVLTF. The CDR3, as DNA: TGTGCCACCAGCGATCGGGGGACAGGGGAAGCTGGGGCCAACGTCCTGACTTTC. Full variable domain (remainder filled in from reference TRBV15 and TRBJ2-6): DAMVIQNPRYQVTQFGKPVTLSCSQTLNHNVMYWYQQKSSQAPKLLFHYYDKDFNNEADTPDNFQSRRPNTSFCFLDIRSPGLGDTAMYLCATSDRGTGEAGANVLTFGAGSRLTVL.

V is TRBV12-3 or TRBV12-4 and J is TRBJ2-7; 9 nucleotides line up with TRBD2. V gave up 5 bases and J gave up 1 base; unmatched junction bases: 3. CDR3 length: 14 amino acids. The CDR3 nucleotides read TGTGCCAGCAGTACCCTAGCGGGGTCCTACGAGCAGTACTTC. Translated, it gives CASSTLAGSYEQYF.

This clonotype has only a few counts. The chain recombines TRBV20-1 with TRBJ1-2, with 9 bases identical to TRBD1. V trimming: 5 bases; J trimming: 2 bases; junction bases outside the gene matches: 6. Per germline, CDR1 DFQATT and CDR2 SNEGSKA (reference sequence). The CDR3 has 14 amino acids. CDR3 nucleotides: TGCAGTGCTCCCCACGACAGGGGGAACTATGGCTACACCTTC. This gives the protein CSAPHDRGNYGYTF.

The chain recombines TRBV15 with TRBJ1-2; possibly TRBD1 for D (5 bases). Trimming stripped 0 bases from V and 6 bases from J, with 20 bases between. Germline loops: CDR1 LNHNV, CDR2 YYDKDF (reference sequence). The CDR3 covers 17 residues. The CDR3 loop is CATSRDLPSTAWDGYTF. The DNA of the CDR3 is TGTGCCACCAGCAGAGATCTCCCATCGACAGCGTGGGATGGCTACACCTTC.

This chain connects TRBV5-1 to TRBJ2-2, with TRBD2 matching 12 bases. V lost 3 bases and J lost 1; bases outside the gene matches: 4. CDR3 length equals 17 residues. Germline loops: CDR1 SGHRS, CDR2 YFSETQ. As DNA, the CDR3 is TGCGCCAGCAGCTGGGCGACTAGCGGGGGGAACACCGGGGAGCTGTTTTTT. This sequence encodes CASSWATSGGNTGELFF.

This clonotype was seen only a few times. V usage is TRBV19 and J usage is TRBJ1-1; 8 bases are shared with TRBD1. Per germline, CDR1 LNHDA and CDR2 SQIVND (reference sequence). V was pared by 9 bases and J by 10 bases, with 10 bases of the junction left unmatched. The CDR3 has 12 amino acids. Written as DNA, the CDR3 is TGTGCCAGCGGACAGGGCCCTAAAGGAGCTTTCTTT. It is translated as CASGQGPKGAFF.

The table lists this clonotype with a few counts. DNA for the CDR3: TGCAGTGCGCGAAGAGCTAGCGGGCACATAGACAATGAGCAGTTCTTC. Its translation: CSARRASGHIDNEQFF. The chain recombines TRBV20-1 with TRBJ2-1; 8 positions match TRBD2. The CDR3 is made up of 16 amino acids. Unmatched junction bases numbered 15, after V lost 6 bases and J lost 5 bases. In germline, CDR1 is DFQATT, CDR2 SNEGSKA (reference sequence).

This chain uses TRBV5-1 with TRBJ1-6; D is ambiguous. Trimming pared 1 base from V and 11 bases from J, leaving 16 bases between. The CDR3 loop spans 15 amino acids. Germline CDR1 SGHRS, CDR2 YFSETQ. The CDR3 spells CASSLTTVADPPLHF. The CDR3 DNA sequence: TGCGCCAGCAGCTTGACTACGGTGGCGGATCCACCCCTCCACTTT.

This clonotype was picked up a small number of times. This chain joins TRBV10-3 and TRBJ2-7, with 9 bases lining up with TRBD1. The CDR3 contains 15 residues. Per the germline V gene, CDR1 is ENHRY and CDR2 is SYGVKD. Losses at the gene ends were 6 bases for V and 0 bases for J; bases not matched to a gene: 6. CDR3 region: CAISPGQGVSYEQYF. CDR3 coding DNA: TGTGCCATCAGCCCGGGACAGGGTGTCTCCTACGAGCAGTACTTC.

The rearrangement uses TRBV20-1 and TRBJ2-7; D possibly corresponds to TRBD2 (7 bases). Trimming shortened V by 5 bases and J by 5 bases, and 19 bases separated the two germline ends. Germline CDR1 is DFQATT and CDR2 is SNEGSKA (reference sequence). The CDR3 runs to 14 residues. The CDR3 DNA reads TGCAGTGCTTGGAAGGGGGGGCAGGACAACGAGCAGTACTTC. This sequence encodes CSAWKGGQDNEQYF.

The chain combines TRBV19 with TRBJ2-7, with D perhaps matching TRBD2 (6 bases). Trimming shortened V by 5 bases and J by 0 bases, and 14 bases separated the two germline ends. The CDR3 runs 15 residues. The germline V gene has CDR1 LNHDA and CDR2 SQIVND (reference sequence). DNA for the CDR3: TGTGCCAGTAGTGCGTCATCGGGAGCCTCCTACGAGCAGTACTTC. This sequence encodes CASSASSGASYEQYF.

This clonotype was observed a few times. The V gene is TRBV15, the J gene TRBJ2-1; D is possibly TRBD1 (5 bases). CDR1 and CDR2 from the germline V gene are LNHNV and YYDKDF (reference sequence). This CDR3 region has 15 residues. V was shortened by 0 bases and J by 9 bases, with 15 bases between the two germline ends. The CDR3 here is CATSRDRQGSGEQFF. The DNA for the CDR3 is TGTGCCACCAGCAGAGATCGTCAGGGCTCGGGTGAGCAGTTCTTC.

This clonotype was counted only a few times. The chain joins TRBV19 to TRBJ1-2, with 7 bases identical to TRBD1. Germline assignment: CDR1 LNHDA and CDR2 SQIVND (reference sequence). CDR3 length: 13 amino acids. V lost 6 bases to trimming and J lost 7 bases; unmatched junction nucleotides: 8. DNA for the CDR3: TGTGCCAGTAGGAGACAGGGCTTGTCTGGCTACACCTTC. It translates to CASRRQGLSGYTF.

The V gene is TRBV7-2, the J gene TRBJ1-5, with a possible D match to TRBD1 (6 bases). This CDR3 spans 14 amino acids. Germline-derived CDR1 and CDR2 are SGHTA and FQGNSA. V shed 4 bases and J shed 1 base, with 8 bases lying between them. The CDR3 DNA sequence: TGTGCCAGCAGCTCGACAGGAAGCAATCAGCCCCAGCATTTT. It specifies CASSSTGSNQPQHF.

This clonotype was picked up a small number of times. This chain joins TRBV6-5 and TRBJ2-2; the D is unclear. Germline-derived CDR1 and CDR2 are MNHEY and SVGAGI. Trimming shortened V by 2 bases and J by 6 bases, and 10 bases separated the two germline ends. The CDR3 sequence is 14 residues long. The CDR3 DNA sequence: TGTGCCAGCAGTTACGATAACAGACCCGGGGAGCTGTTTTTT. This gives the protein CASSYDNRPGELFF.

The chain links TRBV2 to TRBJ2-3; the D gene is possibly TRBD1 (6 bases). Trimming cost V 7 bases and J 0 bases, with 11 bases left between them. The CDR3 spans 14 residues. CDR1 and CDR2 (germline): SNHLY, FYNNEI. For the CDR3, the DNA is TGTGCCAGCACTGGGGGCGCTAGCACAGATACGCAGTATTTT. This encodes CASTGGASTDTQYF.